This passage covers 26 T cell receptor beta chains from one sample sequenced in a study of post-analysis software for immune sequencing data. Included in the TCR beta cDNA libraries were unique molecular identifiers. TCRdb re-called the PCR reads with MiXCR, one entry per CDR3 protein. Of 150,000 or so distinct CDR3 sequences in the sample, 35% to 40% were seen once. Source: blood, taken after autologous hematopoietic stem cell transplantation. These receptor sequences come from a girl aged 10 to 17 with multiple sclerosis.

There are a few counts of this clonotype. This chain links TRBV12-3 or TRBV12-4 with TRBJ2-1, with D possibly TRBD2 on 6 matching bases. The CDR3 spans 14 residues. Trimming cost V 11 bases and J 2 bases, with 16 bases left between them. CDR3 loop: CASLRDSAYNEQFF. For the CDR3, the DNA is TGTGCCTCCCTGAGGGACTCGGCCTACAATGAGCAGTTCTTC.

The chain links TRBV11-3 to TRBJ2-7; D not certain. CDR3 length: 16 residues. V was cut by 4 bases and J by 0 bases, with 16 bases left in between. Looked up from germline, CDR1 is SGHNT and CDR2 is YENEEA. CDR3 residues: CASSSMPGRTSYEQYF. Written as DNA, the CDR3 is TGTGCCAGCAGCTCAATGCCTGGACGGACCTCCTACGAGCAGTACTTC.

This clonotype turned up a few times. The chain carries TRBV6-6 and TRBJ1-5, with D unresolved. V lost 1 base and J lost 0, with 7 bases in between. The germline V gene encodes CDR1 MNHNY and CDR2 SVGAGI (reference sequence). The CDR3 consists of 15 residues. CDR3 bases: TGTGCCAGCAGTTACTTGGAGGCTAGCAATCAGCCCCAGCATTTT. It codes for CASSYLEASNQPQHF.

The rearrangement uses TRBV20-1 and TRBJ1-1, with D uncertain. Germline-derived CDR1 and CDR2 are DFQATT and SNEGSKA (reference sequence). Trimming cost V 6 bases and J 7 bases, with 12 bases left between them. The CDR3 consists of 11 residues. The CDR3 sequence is CSAAGRVEAFF. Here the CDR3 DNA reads TGCAGTGCCGCCGGACGGGTTGAAGCTTTCTTT.

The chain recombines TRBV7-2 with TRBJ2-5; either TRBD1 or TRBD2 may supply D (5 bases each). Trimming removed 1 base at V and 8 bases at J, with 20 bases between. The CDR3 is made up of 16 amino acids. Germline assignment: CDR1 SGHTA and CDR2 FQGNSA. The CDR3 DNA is TGTGCCAGCAGCTTAGTCGCCTCCACGGGGCCAAGAACCCAGTACTTC. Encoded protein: CASSLVASTGPRTQYF.

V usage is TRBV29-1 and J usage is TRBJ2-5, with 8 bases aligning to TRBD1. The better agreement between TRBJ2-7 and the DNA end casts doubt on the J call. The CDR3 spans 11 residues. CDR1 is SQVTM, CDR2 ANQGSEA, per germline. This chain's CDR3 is CSATGVREQYF. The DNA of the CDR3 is TGCAGCGCGACAGGGGTCCGCGAGCAGTACTTC.

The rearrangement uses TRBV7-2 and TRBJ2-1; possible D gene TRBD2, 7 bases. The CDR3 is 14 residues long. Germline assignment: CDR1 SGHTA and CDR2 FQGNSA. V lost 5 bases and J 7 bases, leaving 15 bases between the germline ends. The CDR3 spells CASSPTGGRNEQFF. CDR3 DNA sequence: TGTGCCAGCAGCCCCACGGGGGGCCGGAATGAGCAGTTCTTC.

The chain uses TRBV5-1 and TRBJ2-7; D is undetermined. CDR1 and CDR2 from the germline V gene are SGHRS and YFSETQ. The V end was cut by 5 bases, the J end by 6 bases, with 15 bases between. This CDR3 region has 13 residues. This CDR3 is CASRPAGGPEQYF. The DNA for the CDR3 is TGCGCCAGCAGACCGGCCGGTGGCCCCGAGCAGTACTTC.

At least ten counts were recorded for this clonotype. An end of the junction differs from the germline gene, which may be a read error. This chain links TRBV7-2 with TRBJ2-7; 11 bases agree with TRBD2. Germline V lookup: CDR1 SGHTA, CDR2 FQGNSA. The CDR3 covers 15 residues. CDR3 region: CASSSGLAGSYEQYF. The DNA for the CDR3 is TGCGCCAGCAGCTCAGGACTAGCGGGCTCCTACGAGCAGTACTTC.

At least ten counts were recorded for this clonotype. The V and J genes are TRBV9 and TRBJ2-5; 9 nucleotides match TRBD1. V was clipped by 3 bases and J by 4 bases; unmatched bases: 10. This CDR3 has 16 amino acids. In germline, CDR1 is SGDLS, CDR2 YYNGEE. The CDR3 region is CASSGTGTGRGETQYF. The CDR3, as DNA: TGTGCCAGCAGCGGTACCGGGACAGGGAGGGGAGAGACCCAGTACTTC.

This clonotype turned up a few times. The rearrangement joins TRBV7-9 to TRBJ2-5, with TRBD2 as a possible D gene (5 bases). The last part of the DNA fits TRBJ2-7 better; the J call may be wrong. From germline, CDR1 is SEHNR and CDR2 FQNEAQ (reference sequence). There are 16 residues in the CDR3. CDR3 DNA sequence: TGTGCCAGCAGCCCCCCTGTTCTGGGGAGAATAGACGAGCAGTACTTC. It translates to CASSPPVLGRIDEQYF.

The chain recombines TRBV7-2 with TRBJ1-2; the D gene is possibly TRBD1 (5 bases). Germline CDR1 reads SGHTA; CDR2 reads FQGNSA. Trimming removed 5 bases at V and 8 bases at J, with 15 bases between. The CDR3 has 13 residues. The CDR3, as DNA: TGTGCCAGCAGCCCAGGCGGGGCGGGGGGCTACACCTTC. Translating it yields CASSPGGAGGYTF.

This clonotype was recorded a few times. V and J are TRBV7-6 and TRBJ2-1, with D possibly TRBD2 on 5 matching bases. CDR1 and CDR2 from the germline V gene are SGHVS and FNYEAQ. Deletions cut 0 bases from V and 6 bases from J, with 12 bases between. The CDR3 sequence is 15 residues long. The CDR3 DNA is TGTGCCAGCAGCTTAGCAGCCCTAGCTGTCAATGAGCAGTTCTTC. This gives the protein CASSLAALAVNEQFF.

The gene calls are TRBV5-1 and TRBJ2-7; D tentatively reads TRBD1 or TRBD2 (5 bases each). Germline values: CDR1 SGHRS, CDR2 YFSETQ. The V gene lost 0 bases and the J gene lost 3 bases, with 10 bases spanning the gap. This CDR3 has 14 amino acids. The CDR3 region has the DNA TGCGCCAGCAGCTTGGAAGGGGAGATCTACGAGCAGTACTTC. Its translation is CASSLEGEIYEQYF.

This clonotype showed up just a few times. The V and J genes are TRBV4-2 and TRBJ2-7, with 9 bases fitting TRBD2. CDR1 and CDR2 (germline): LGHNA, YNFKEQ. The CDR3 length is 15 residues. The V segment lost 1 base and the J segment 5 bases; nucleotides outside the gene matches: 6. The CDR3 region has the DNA TGTGCCAGCAGCCAAGCTGTAGCGGGAGACCACGAGCAGTACTTC. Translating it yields CASSQAVAGDHEQYF.

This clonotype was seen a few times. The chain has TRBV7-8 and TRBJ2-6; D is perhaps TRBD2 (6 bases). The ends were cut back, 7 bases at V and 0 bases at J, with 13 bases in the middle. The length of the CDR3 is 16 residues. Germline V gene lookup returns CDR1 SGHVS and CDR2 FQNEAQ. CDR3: CASTNTAGSGANVLTF. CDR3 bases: TGTGCCAGCACCAACACAGCGGGCTCTGGGGCCAACGTCCTGACTTTC.

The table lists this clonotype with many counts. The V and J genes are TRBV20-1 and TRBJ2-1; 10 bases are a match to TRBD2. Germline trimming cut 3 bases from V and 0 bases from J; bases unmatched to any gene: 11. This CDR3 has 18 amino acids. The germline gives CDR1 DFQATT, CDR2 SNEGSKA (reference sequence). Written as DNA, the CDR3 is TGCAGTGCTAGGGGAACTAGCGGGGCATTTTTCTCCTACAATGAGCAGTTCTTC. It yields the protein CSARGTSGAFFSYNEQFF.

Here the CDR3 DNA reads TGTGCCAGCAGTCCCGCGGGATATAGCTCCTACGAGCAGTACTTC. It encodes CASSPAGYSSYEQYF. The chain combines TRBV12-3 or TRBV12-4 with TRBJ2-7; perhaps TRBD2 as D (6 bases). The V end was cut by 5 bases, the J end by 0 bases, with 14 bases between. CDR3 length: 15 residues.

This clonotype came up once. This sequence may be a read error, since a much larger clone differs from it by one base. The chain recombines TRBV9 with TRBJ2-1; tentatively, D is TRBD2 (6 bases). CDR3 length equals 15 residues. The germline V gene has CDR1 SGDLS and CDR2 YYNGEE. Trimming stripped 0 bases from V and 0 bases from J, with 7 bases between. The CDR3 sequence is CASSVGGTSYNEQFF. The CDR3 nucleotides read TGTGCCAGCAGCGTAGGCGGGACCTCCTACAATGAGCAGTTCTTC.

Here the CDR3 DNA reads TGTGCCAGCAGCTTAGGGGCTAGCGGGAGCAACCAAGAGACCCAGTACTTC. Amino acid sequence: CASSLGASGSNQETQYF. The gene calls are TRBV7-2 and TRBJ2-5, with 10 positions matching TRBD2. CDR1 is SGHTA and CDR2 is FQGNSA in the germline V gene. The CDR3 has 17 residues. V trimming: 1 base; J trimming: 0 bases; junction bases outside the gene matches: 5.

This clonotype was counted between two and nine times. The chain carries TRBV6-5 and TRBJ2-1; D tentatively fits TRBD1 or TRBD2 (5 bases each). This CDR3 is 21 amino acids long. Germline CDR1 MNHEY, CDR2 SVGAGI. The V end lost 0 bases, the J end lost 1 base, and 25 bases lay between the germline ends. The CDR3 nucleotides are TGTGCCAGCAGTTACTCGTCGGGTGGGGGATTGGTAGCTGTATCCTACAATGAGCAGTTCTTC. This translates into CASSYSSGGGLVAVSYNEQFF.

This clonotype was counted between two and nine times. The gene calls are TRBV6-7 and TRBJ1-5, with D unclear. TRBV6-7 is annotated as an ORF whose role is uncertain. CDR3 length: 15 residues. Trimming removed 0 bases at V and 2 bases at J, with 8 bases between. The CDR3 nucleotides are TGTGCCAGCAGTTACTCGCGCATTGGCAATCAGCCCCAGCATTTT. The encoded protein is CASSYSRIGNQPQHF.

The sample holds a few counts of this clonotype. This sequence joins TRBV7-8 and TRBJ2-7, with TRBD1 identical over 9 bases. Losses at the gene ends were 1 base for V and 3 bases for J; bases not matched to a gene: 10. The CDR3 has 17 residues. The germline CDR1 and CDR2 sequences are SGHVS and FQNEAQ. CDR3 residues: CASSLVGQGIFGYEQYF. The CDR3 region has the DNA TGTGCCAGCAGCTTAGTGGGACAGGGAATTTTTGGCTACGAGCAGTACTTC.

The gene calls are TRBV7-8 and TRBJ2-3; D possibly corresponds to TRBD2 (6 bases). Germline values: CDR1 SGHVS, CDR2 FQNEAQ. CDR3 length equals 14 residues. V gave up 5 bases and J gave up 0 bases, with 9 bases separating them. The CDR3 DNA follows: TGTGCCAGCAGCCCTGGGAGGAGCACAGATACGCAGTATTTT. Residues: CASSPGRSTDTQYF.

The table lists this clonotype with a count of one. The CDR3 nucleotides are TGTGCCAGCAGTGAATGGGGCAGCAATCAGCCCCAGCATTTT. Its protein is CASSEWGSNQPQHF. The chain links TRBV25-1 to TRBJ1-5, with a weak D call TRBD1 (5 bases). Germline values: CDR1 MGHDK, CDR2 SYGVNS. V lost 1 base to trimming and J lost 1 base, with 5 bases between them. This CDR3 region has 14 residues.

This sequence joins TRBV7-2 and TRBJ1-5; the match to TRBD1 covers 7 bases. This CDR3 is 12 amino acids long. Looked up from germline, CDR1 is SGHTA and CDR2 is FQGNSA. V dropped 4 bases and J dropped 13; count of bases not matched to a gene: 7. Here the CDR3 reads CASSSTGSEQHF. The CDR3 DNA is TGTGCCAGCAGCTCGACAGGGTCGGAACAGCATTTT.